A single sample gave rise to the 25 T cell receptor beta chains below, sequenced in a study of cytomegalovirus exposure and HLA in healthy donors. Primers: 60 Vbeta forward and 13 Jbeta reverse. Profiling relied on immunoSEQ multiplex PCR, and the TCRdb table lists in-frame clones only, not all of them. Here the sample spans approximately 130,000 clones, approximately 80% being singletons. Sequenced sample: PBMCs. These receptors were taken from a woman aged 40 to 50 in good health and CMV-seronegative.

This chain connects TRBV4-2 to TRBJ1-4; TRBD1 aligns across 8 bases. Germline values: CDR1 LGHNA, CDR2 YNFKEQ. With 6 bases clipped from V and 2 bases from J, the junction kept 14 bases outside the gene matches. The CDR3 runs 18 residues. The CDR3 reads CASREGRQGMITNEKLFF. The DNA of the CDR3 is TGTGCCAGCAGAGAGGGGCGACAGGGGATGATCACTAATGAAAAACTGTTTTTT.

CDR3 in amino acids: CATSREARGRTGELFF. Written as DNA, the CDR3 is TGTGCCACCAGCAGAGAAGCCAGGGGACGCACCGGGGAGCTGTTTTTT. The chain joins TRBV15 to TRBJ2-2, with a tentative D call TRBD1 (6 bases). Trimming shortened V by 0 bases and J by 4 bases, and 12 bases separated the two germline ends. From germline, CDR1 is LNHNV and CDR2 YYDKDF (reference sequence). The CDR3 is made up of 16 amino acids. Drawing the rest from reference TRBV15 and TRBJ2-2, the complete variable domain is DAMVIQNPRYQVTQFGKPVTLSCSQTLNHNVMYWYQQKSSQAPKLLFHYYDKDFNNEADTPDNFQSRRPNTSFCFLDIRSPGLGDTAMYLCATSREARGRTGELFFGEGSRLTVL.

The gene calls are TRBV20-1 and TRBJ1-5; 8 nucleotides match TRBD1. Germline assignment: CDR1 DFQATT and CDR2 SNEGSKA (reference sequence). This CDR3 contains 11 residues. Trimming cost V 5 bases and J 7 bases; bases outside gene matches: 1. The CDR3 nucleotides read TGCAGTGCTGACAGGGGCCAGCCCCAGCATTTT. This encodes CSADRGQPQHF.

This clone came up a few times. The CDR3 DNA follows: TGTGCCAGCAGTTACCCGGACGGACAGGTGTTTGTC. Protein product: CASSYPDGQVFV. The chain joins TRBV6-6 to TRBJ2-7, with 7 bases matching TRBD1. Germline CDR1 reads MNHNY; CDR2 reads SVGAGI (reference sequence). The CDR3 loop spans 12 amino acids.

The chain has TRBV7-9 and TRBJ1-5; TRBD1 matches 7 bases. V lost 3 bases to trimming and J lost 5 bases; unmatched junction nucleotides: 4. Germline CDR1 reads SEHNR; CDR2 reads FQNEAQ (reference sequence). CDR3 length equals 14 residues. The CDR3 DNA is TGTGCCAGCAGCTTTGGGACAGCAGATCAGCCCCAGCATTTT. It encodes CASSFGTADQPQHF.

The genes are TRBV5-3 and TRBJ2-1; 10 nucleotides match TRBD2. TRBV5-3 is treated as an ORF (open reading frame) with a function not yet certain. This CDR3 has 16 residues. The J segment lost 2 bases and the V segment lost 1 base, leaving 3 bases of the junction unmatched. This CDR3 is CARSLKSGGAYNEQFF. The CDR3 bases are TGTGCCAGAAGCTTGAAGAGCGGGGGGGCCTACAATGAGCAGTTCTTC.

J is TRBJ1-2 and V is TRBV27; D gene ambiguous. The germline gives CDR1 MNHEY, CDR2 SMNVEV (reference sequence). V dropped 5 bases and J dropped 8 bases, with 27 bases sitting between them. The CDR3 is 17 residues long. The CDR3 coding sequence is TGTGCCAGCAGTCCCACCCTCCGGGGTTCGGTCAACGGGGGCTACACCTTC. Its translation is CASSPTLRGSVNGGYTF.

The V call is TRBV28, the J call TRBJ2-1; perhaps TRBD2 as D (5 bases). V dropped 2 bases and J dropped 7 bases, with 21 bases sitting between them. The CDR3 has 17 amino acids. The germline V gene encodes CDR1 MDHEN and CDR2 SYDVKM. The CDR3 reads CASSLPTSSSHSNEQFF. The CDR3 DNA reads TGTGCCAGCAGTTTACCCACCTCTAGCAGCCACTCGAATGAGCAGTTCTTC.

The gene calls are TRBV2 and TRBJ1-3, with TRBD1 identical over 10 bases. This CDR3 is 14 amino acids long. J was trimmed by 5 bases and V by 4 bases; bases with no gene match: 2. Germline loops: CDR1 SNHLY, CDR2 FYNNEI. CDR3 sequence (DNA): TGTGCCAGCAGTGCGGACAGGGGGAGAAACACCATATATTTT. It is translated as CASSADRGRNTIYF.

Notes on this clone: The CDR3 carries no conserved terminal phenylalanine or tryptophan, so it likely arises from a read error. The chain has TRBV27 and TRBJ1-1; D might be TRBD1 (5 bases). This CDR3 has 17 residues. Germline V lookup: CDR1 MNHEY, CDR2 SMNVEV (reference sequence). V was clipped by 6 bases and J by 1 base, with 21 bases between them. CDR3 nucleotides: TGTGCCAGCAGCCGACGGCAGGGTCGGGTTGGGAACACTGAAGCTTTCCTT. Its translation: CASSRRQGRVGNTEAFL.

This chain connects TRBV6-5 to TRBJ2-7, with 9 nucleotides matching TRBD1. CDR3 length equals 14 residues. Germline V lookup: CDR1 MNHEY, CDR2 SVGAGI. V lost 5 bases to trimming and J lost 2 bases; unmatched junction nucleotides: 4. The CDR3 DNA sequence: TGTGCCAGCAGTGCGGACAGGGGAACCTACGAGCAGTACTTC. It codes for CASSADRGTYEQYF.

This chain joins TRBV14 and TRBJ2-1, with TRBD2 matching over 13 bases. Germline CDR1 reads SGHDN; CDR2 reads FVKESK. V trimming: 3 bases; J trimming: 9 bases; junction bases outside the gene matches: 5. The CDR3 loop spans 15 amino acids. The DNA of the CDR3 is TGTGCCAGCAGCCATGGACTAGCGGGAGTTTTTGAGCAGTTCTTC. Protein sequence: CASSHGLAGVFEQFF. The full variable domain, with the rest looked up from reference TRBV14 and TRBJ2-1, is EAGVTQFPSHSVIEKGQTVTLRCDPISGHDNLYWYRRVMGKEIKFLLHFVKESKQDESGMPNNRFLAERTGGTYSTLKVQPAELEDSGVYFCASSHGLAGVFEQFFGPGTRLTVL.

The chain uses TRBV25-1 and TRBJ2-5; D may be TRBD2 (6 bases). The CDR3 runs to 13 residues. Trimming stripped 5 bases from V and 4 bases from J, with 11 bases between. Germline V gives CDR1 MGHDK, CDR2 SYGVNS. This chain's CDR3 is CASSMSGVETQYF. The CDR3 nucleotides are TGTGCCAGCAGTATGTCGGGGGTAGAGACCCAGTACTTC. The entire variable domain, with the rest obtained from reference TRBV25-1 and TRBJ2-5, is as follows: EADIYQTPRYLVIGTGKKITLECSQTMGHDKMYWYQQDPGMELHLIHYSYGVNSTEKGDLSSESTVSRIRTEHFPLTLESARPSHTSQYLCASSMSGVETQYFGPGTRLLVL.

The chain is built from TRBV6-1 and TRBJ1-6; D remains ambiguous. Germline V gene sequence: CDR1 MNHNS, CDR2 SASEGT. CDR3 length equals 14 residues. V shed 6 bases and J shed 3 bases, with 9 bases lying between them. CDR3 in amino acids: CASRDTHYNSPLHF. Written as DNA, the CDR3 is TGTGCCAGCAGAGACACCCACTATAATTCACCCCTCCACTTT.

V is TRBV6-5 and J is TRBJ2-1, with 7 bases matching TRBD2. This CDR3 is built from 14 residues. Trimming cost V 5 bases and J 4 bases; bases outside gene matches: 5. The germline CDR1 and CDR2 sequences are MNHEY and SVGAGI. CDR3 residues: CASSPGTKYNEQFF. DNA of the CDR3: TGTGCCAGCAGTCCCGGGACTAAATACAATGAGCAGTTCTTC.

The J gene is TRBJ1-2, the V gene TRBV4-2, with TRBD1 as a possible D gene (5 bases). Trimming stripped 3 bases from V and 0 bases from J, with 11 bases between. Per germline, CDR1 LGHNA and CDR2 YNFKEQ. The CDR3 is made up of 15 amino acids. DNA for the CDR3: TGTGCCAGCAGCCAGGAACAGACAGCTAACTATGGCTACACCTTC. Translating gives CASSQEQTANYGYTF.

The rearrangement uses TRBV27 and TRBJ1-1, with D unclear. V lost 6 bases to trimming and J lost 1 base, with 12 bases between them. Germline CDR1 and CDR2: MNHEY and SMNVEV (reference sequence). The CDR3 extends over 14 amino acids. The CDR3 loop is CASRTVAGNTEAFF. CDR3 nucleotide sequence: TGTGCCAGCAGGACTGTGGCGGGGAACACTGAAGCTTTCTTT.

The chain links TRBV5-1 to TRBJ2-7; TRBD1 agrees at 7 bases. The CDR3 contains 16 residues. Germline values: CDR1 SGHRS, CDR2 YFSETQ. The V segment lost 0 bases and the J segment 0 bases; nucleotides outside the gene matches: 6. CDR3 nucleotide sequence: TGCGCCAGCAGCTTGGGTGGGACAGACACCTCCTACGAGCAGTACTTC. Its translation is CASSLGGTDTSYEQYF.

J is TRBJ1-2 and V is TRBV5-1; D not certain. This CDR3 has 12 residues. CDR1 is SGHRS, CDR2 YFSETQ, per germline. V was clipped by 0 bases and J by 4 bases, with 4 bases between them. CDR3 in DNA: TGCGCCAGCAGCTTGGACGGCTATGGCTACACCTTC. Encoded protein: CASSLDGYGYTF.

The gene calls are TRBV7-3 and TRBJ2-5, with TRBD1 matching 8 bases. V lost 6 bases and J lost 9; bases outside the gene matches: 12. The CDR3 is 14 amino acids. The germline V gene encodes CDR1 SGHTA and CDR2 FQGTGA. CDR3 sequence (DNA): TGTGCCAGCAGACCAGGACAGGGAGAAGGTCCCCAGTACTTC. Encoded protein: CASRPGQGEGPQYF.

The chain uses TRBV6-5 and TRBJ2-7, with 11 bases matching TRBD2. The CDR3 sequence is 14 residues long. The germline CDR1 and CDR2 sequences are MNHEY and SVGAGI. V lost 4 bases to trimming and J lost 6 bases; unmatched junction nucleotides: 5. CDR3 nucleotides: TGTGCCAGCAGTTCTCTAGCGGGAGGAGGCGAGCAGTACTTC. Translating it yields CASSSLAGGGEQYF.

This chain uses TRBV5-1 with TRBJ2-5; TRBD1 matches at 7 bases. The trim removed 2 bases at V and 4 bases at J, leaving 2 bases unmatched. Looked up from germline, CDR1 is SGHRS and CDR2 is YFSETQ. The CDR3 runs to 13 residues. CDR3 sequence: CASSLQGSETQYF. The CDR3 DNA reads TGCGCCAGCAGCTTACAGGGGTCAGAGACCCAGTACTTC.

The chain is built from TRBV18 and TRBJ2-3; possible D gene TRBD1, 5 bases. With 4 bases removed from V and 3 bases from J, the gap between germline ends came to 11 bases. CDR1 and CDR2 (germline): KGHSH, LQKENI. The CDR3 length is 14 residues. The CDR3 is CASSLFQGTDTQYF. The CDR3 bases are TGTGCCAGCTCACTATTTCAGGGAACAGATACGCAGTATTTT.

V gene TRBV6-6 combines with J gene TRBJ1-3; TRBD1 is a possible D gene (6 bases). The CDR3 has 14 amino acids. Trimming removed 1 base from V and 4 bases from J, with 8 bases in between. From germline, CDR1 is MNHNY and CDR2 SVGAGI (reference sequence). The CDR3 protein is CASSYFQGGNTIYF. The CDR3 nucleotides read TGTGCCAGCAGTTACTTTCAGGGGGGAAACACCATATATTTT.

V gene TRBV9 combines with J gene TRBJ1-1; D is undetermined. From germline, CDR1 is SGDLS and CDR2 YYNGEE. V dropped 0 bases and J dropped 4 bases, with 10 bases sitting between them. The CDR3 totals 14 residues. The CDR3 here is CASSVGEPGTEAFF. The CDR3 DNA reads TGTGCCAGCAGCGTAGGAGAGCCAGGCACTGAAGCTTTCTTT.